The 6 T cell receptor beta chains listed next were all sequenced from one sample in a study of shared clonotypes between healthy human individuals (TCRdb year 2020). The library came from the immunoSEQ multiplex PCR assay. What TCRdb holds here is the immuneACCESS table cut down to in-frame rearrangements. Part of the clones is not present; checked against another copy, under half of the missing clones reflect an unresolved V gene, and the others are unexplained. The sample records fewer than 1.4 million clones, about 80% of which are singletons. Clones ranked in the top ten supply roughly 0.65% of the sample. The sample consisted of memory CD4+ T cells from PBMCs. Interpreted using the paper, the cell subset or site label stands for: CD45RA-negative fraction. Receptors were obtained from a man aged 18 to 29 in good health. Some clones in this sample may be carry-over from other donors' samples.

In regard to this clone: A much larger clonotype is one base distant, so this may be a read error. This chain uses TRBV6-6 with TRBJ2-6, with D hard to call. The CDR3 spans 13 residues. Per the germline V gene, CDR1 is MNHNY and CDR2 is SVGAGI (reference sequence). V was pared by 4 bases and J by 2 bases, with 3 bases between. This CDR3 is CASSLPGANVLTF. CDR3 DNA sequence: TGTGCCAGCAGTTTGCCTGGGGCCAACGTCCTGACTTTC.

The chain links TRBV2 to TRBJ2-2, with TRBD2 as a possible D gene (5 bases). Trimming took 4 bases from V and 6 from J, leaving 12 bases between them. Germline CDR1 SNHLY, CDR2 FYNNEI. The CDR3 loop spans 14 amino acids. CDR3 coding DNA: TGTGCCAGCAGTGTTTACGAGGGAGCCGGGGAGCTGTTTTTT. Translation: CASSVYEGAGELFF.

CDR3 protein: CASSVFRDTSQPQHF. The CDR3 DNA reads TGTGCCAGCAGCGTATTCCGGGACACTAGTCAGCCCCAGCATTTT. The chain carries TRBV2 and TRBJ1-5; TRBD1 might be the D (6 bases). V dropped 6 bases and J dropped 6 bases, with 18 bases sitting between them. Germline V gene lookup returns CDR1 SNHLY and CDR2 FYNNEI. There are 15 residues in the CDR3.

The J gene is TRBJ2-1, the V gene TRBV28; 7 nucleotides align to TRBD2. The CDR3 spans 16 residues. Trimming cost V 5 bases and J 8 bases; bases outside gene matches: 15. Germline V lookup: CDR1 MDHEN, CDR2 SYDVKM. The DNA of the CDR3 is TGTGCCAGCAGTGCCGTAGGGAGCGGGAAGGGTGATGAGCAGTTCTTC. It is translated as CASSAVGSGKGDEQFF. Together with reference TRBV28 and TRBJ2-1, the CDR3 gives the full variable domain: DVKVTQSSRYLVKRTGEKVFLECVQDMDHENMFWYRQDPGLGLRLIYFSYDVKMKEKGDIPEGYSVSREKKERFSLILESASTNQTSMYLCASSAVGSGKGDEQFFGPGTRLTVL.

The chain's CDR3 is CASSLQYGGSYNEQFF. The CDR3 coding sequence is TGTGCCAGCAGCTTACAATATGGAGGCTCCTACAATGAGCAGTTCTTC. The rearrangement joins TRBV11-2 to TRBJ2-1, with a weak D call TRBD2 (5 bases). V was pared by 2 bases and J by 0 bases, with 11 bases between. The germline CDR1 and CDR2 sequences are SGHAT and FQNNGV. This CDR3 comprises 16 residues.

A single count supports this clone. V gene TRBV9 combines with J gene TRBJ2-5, with D unclear. V shed 4 bases and J shed 5 bases, with 15 bases lying between them. There are 14 residues in the CDR3. Germline V gene lookup returns CDR1 SGDLS and CDR2 YYNGEE. The CDR3 reads CASSSRPERETQYF. The CDR3 DNA sequence: TGTGCCAGCAGCTCGCGACCGGAACGGGAGACCCAGTACTTC. Supplemented by reference TRBV9 and TRBJ2-5, the full variable domain reads DSGVTQTPKHLITATGQRVTLRCSPRSGDLSVYWYQQSLDQGLQFLIQYYNGEERAKGNILERFSAQQFPDLHSELNLSSLELGDSALYFCASSSRPERETQYFGPGTRLLVL.